Below, 21 T cell receptor beta chains from the same sample are listed, as sequenced in a study of early T cells in non-severe SARS-CoV-2 infection. TCRdb recomputed calls from the 5' RACE reads with MiXCR, one row per CDR3 protein. The sample holds about 77,000 distinct CDR3 sequences, roughly 12% seen once. The specimen comprised whole blood, sampled at baseline. All receptors derive from an adult who was a healthcare worker with PCR-confirmed SARS-CoV-2 infection or an uninfected control (not recorded which). The donor label of this sample is uncertain.

This clonotype has ten or more counts. The gene calls are TRBV30 and TRBJ1-1, with D perhaps matching TRBD1 (5 bases). Germline V gene sequence: CDR1 GTSNPN, CDR2 SVGIG (reference sequence). V dropped 3 bases and J dropped 4 bases, with 12 bases sitting between them. The CDR3 contains 13 residues. The DNA for the CDR3 is TGTGCCTGGAGAGTATCAGGGAGCACTGAAGCTTTCTTT. This codes for CAWRVSGSTEAFF.

The rearrangement uses TRBV12-3 or TRBV12-4 and TRBJ2-3; 12 bases match TRBD2. The CDR3 runs 16 residues. V shed 5 bases, J shed 3 bases, and the junction held 6 bases outside the gene matches. This CDR3 reads CASSGLAGGLTDTQYF. Here the CDR3 DNA reads TGTGCCAGCAGTGGCCTAGCGGGGGGGCTGACAGATACGCAGTATTTT.

This clonotype has just a few counts. V is TRBV18 and J is TRBJ1-1; D unresolved. V lost 6 bases and J lost 0, with 17 bases in between. The CDR3 runs 16 residues. Per germline, CDR1 KGHSH and CDR2 LQKENI. This chain's CDR3 is CASSLSFDPMNTEAFF. CDR3 DNA: TGTGCCAGCTCCCTCTCATTCGACCCCATGAACACTGAAGCTTTCTTT.

The chain carries TRBV7-2 and TRBJ1-1; possible D gene TRBD1, 6 bases. CDR1 is SGHTA, CDR2 FQGNSA, per germline. V lost 4 bases and J lost 5, with 14 bases in between. The length of the CDR3 is 14 residues. The CDR3, as DNA: TGTGCCAGCAGCTCAGGACAGCCCCGTACTGAAGCTTTCTTT. It translates to CASSSGQPRTEAFF.

The sample holds a few counts of this clonotype. V and J are TRBV3-1 and TRBJ2-1; 13 bases are a match to TRBD2. The V gene end was trimmed by 1 base and the J gene end by 6 bases; junction bases not matched to a gene: 6. The germline CDR1 and CDR2 sequences are LGHDT and YNNKEL (reference sequence). The CDR3 spans 17 residues. The CDR3 region is CASSQVAGTSGTNEQFF. The CDR3 DNA reads TGTGCCAGCAGCCAAGTGGCGGGGACTAGCGGGACCAATGAGCAGTTCTTC.

The sample holds a few counts of this clonotype. The CDR3 DNA is TGTGCCAGTAGTCCGCTAGCGGGGGACCCCCGGGGAACCCAGTACTTC. Its translation is CASSPLAGDPRGTQYF. J is TRBJ2-5 and V is TRBV19, with 10 bases fitting TRBD2. The V segment lost 5 bases and the J segment 8 bases; nucleotides outside the gene matches: 14. The germline V gene encodes CDR1 LNHDA and CDR2 SQIVND (reference sequence). The CDR3 covers 16 residues.

This clonotype was seen a handful of times. V usage is TRBV7-6 and J usage is TRBJ2-7; D unresolved. V was shortened by 5 bases and J by 0 bases, with 17 bases between the two germline ends. This CDR3 region has 16 residues. In germline, CDR1 is SGHVS, CDR2 FNYEAQ. The CDR3 DNA is TGTGCCAGCAGCCCTAGGTTGTTGACGGTCTCCTACGAGCAGTACTTC. It encodes CASSPRLLTVSYEQYF.

This clonotype occurred a few times. The chain uses TRBV5-1 and TRBJ2-4; D not resolved. V lost 0 bases and J 0 bases, leaving 7 bases between the germline ends. The CDR3 is made up of 15 amino acids. The germline gives CDR1 SGHRS, CDR2 YFSETQ. The CDR3 protein is CASSLDRLAKNIQYF. The CDR3 DNA reads as TGCGCCAGCAGCTTGGACAGATTAGCCAAAAACATTCAGTACTTC.

This clonotype has a single count. The chain combines TRBV27 with TRBJ2-4, with D tentatively TRBD2 (5 bases). Germline V lookup: CDR1 MNHEY, CDR2 SMNVEV (reference sequence). Trimming removed 0 bases from V and 6 bases from J, with 9 bases in between. This CDR3 comprises 14 residues. The CDR3 region has the DNA TGTGCCAGCAGTTTATCAAGGCGGGTAAACATTCAGTACTTC. It translates to CASSLSRRVNIQYF.

This clonotype has a handful of counts. This chain joins TRBV6-2 or TRBV6-3 and TRBJ1-5; D remains unclear. Germline V gene lookup returns CDR1 MNHEY and CDR2 SVGEGT. The ends were cut back, 1 base at V and 1 base at J, with 8 bases in the middle. The length of the CDR3 is 15 residues. This CDR3 reads CASSYWQISNQPQHF. In DNA, the CDR3 is TGTGCCAGCAGTTACTGGCAGATAAGCAATCAGCCCCAGCATTTT.

This clonotype was observed a few times. The genes are TRBV11-2 and TRBJ2-3, with 10 nucleotides matching TRBD2. Germline CDR1 is SGHAT and CDR2 is FQNNGV. The CDR3 has 16 amino acids. V was clipped by 2 bases and J by 7 bases; unmatched bases: 9. CDR3 residues: CASSLQSSGGGNTQYF. CDR3 nucleotides: TGTGCCAGCAGCTTACAATCTAGCGGGGGAGGAAATACGCAGTATTTT.

This clonotype was counted at least ten times. The rearrangement links TRBV13 to TRBJ2-2, with unresolved D. V lost 5 bases and J 12 bases, leaving 13 bases between the germline ends. The CDR3 length is 12 residues. Germline CDR1 and CDR2: PRHDT and FYEKMQ (reference sequence). CDR3 DNA sequence: TGTGCCAGCAGCCAAGGGCCCCCGAAGCTGTTTTTT. Protein product: CASSQGPPKLFF. The full variable domain, completed using reference TRBV13 and TRBJ2-2, is AAGVIQSPRHLIKEKRETATLKCYPIPRHDTVYWYQQGPGQDPQFLISFYEKMQSDKGSIPDRFSAQQFSDYHSELNMSSLELGDSALYFCASSQGPPKLFFGEGSRLTVL.

This clonotype came up a few times. The rearrangement joins TRBV2 to TRBJ1-2; tentatively, D is TRBD1 (5 bases). CDR1 and CDR2 (germline): SNHLY, FYNNEI. This CDR3 region has 14 residues. The germline V and J ends were trimmed by 6 bases and 1 base, with 12 bases remaining between them. CDR3 nucleotide sequence: TGTGCCAGCAGGATCAGCGGGGGTAACTATGGCTACACCTTC. Its protein product is CASRISGGNYGYTF.

In its sample, this clonotype was seen many times. The chain carries TRBV7-3 and TRBJ2-3, with 10 positions matching TRBD2. The length of the CDR3 is 15 residues. Trimming took 2 bases from V and 5 from J; bases not matched to a gene: 4. Germline V lookup: CDR1 SGHTA, CDR2 FQGTGA. For the CDR3, the DNA is TGTGCCAGCAGCTTAGGTCTAGCGGGAGTAGATACGCAGTATTTT. Translated: CASSLGLAGVDTQYF.

The V and J genes are TRBV6-5 and TRBJ2-1; D might be TRBD1 (6 bases). The CDR3 sequence is 11 residues long. The germline V gene has CDR1 MNHEY and CDR2 SVGAGI. Deletions cut 5 bases from V and 10 bases from J, with 9 bases between. CDR3 protein: CASSAGTEQFF. The CDR3 coding sequence is TGTGCCAGCAGTGCCGGGACAGAGCAGTTCTTC.

This clonotype has a count of ten or more. This chain uses TRBV2 with TRBJ2-1; TRBD2 aligns across 11 bases. CDR3 length: 15 residues. CDR1 and CDR2 from the germline V gene are SNHLY and FYNNEI. Trimming removed 10 bases from V and 7 bases from J; junction bases left unmatched: 12. The CDR3 nucleotides are TGTGCCACCTCCTTCGGACTAGCGGGTAATAATGAGCAGTTCTTC. This translates into CATSFGLAGNNEQFF.

This rearrangement joins TRBV5-1 to TRBJ2-7; no reliable D call. Germline CDR1 SGHRS, CDR2 YFSETQ. CDR3 length equals 14 residues. With 0 bases removed from V and 6 bases from J, the gap between germline ends came to 13 bases. DNA for the CDR3: TGCGCCAGCAGCTTGGAAGTTCAGGTCGTCGAGCAGTACTTC. Amino acid sequence: CASSLEVQVVEQYF.

This clonotype was counted many times. This chain links TRBV30 with TRBJ1-2; D is ambiguous. CDR1 is GTSNPN and CDR2 is SVGIG in the germline V gene (reference sequence). With 3 bases removed from V and 3 bases from J, the gap between germline ends came to 11 bases. The CDR3 runs 13 residues. The CDR3 region has the DNA TGTGCCTGGAGCACGGGGTTCCACTATGGCTACACCTTC. As protein: CAWSTGFHYGYTF.

The V and J genes are TRBV7-8 and TRBJ1-5; D call uncertain. There are 12 residues in the CDR3. Between the trimmed V and J ends, which lost 7 bases and 6 bases, there was a span of 10 bases. The germline gives CDR1 SGHVS, CDR2 FQNEAQ. CDR3 in DNA: TGTGCCAGCACCAACGGCGGTCAGCCCCAGCATTTT. Translating it yields CASTNGGQPQHF.

This clonotype was detected a few times. The chain has TRBV7-6 and TRBJ2-1; 7 bases fit TRBD1. Losses at the gene ends were 2 bases for V and 3 bases for J; bases not matched to a gene: 7. CDR3 size: 16 residues. Germline V gene data show CDR1 as SGHVS and CDR2 as FNYEAQ. The CDR3 reads CASSLWSGTDYNEQFF. The CDR3 DNA reads as TGTGCCAGCAGCTTATGGTCCGGGACAGACTACAATGAGCAGTTCTTC.

The V call is TRBV6-5, the J call TRBJ1-2, with D tentatively TRBD1 (5 bases). Germline CDR1 reads MNHEY; CDR2 reads SVGAGI. The length of the CDR3 is 11 residues. The CDR3 DNA is TGTTCCACCACGACGGGGGTTGGCTACACCTTC. Protein product: CSTTTGVGYTF.